Each of the 20 T cell receptor beta chains below was sequenced from the same sample in a study of blood T cell repertoires in COVID-19. Clones were sequenced by immunoSEQ multiplex PCR, and TCRdb holds only the in-frame ones, with some missing. The data hold over 120,000 clones, with around 81% observed a single time. The sequenced sample consisted of peripheral blood. These receptor sequences come from a human donor in a cohort sampled during active COVID-19.

This clone showed up just once. The chain is built from TRBV7-9 and TRBJ1-5; D ambiguous. There are 14 residues in the CDR3. The germline V gene encodes CDR1 SEHNR and CDR2 FQNEAQ (reference sequence). V gave up 1 base and J gave up 4 bases, with 8 bases separating them. The DNA for the CDR3 is TGTGCCAGCAGCTTAGGCACAACAAATCAGCCCCAGCATTTT. Residues: CASSLGTTNQPQHF.

V usage is TRBV29-1 and J usage is TRBJ2-1; TRBD2 matches 7 bases. V dropped 4 bases and J dropped 3; count of bases not matched to a gene: 6. CDR1 is SQVTM, CDR2 ANQGSEA, per germline. The CDR3 totals 14 residues. The CDR3 DNA reads TGCAGCGTTGCCAGCGGGACGGGCTACAATGAGCAGTTCTTC. It translates to CSVASGTGYNEQFF.

CDR3 residues: CASRRDIRGFYEQYF. The CDR3 DNA follows: TGTGCCAGCAGACGGGACATTCGGGGCTTTTACGAGCAGTACTTC. The chain links TRBV6-5 to TRBJ2-7; weak D call: TRBD1 (6 bases). The V gene's germline CDR1 is MNHEY and CDR2 SVGAGI. This CDR3 is 15 amino acids long. V was shortened by 6 bases and J by 4 bases, with 19 bases between the two germline ends.

The gene calls are TRBV7-3 and TRBJ2-5; TRBD2 matches 10 bases. The CDR3 consists of 16 residues. Germline CDR1 reads SGHTA; CDR2 reads FQGTGA. V was clipped by 5 bases and J by 5 bases; unmatched bases: 11. CDR3 in DNA: TGTGCCAGCAGCGAAGCTCCTAGCGGGAGTAGGGAGACCCAGTACTTC. Its protein is CASSEAPSGSRETQYF.

The chain recombines TRBV9 with TRBJ1-2; D remains unclear. Germline CDR1 SGDLS, CDR2 YYNGEE. V was trimmed by 4 bases and J by 8 bases, leaving 12 bases between them. The CDR3 loop spans 12 amino acids. This CDR3 is CASSPGGHGYTF. For the CDR3, the DNA is TGTGCCAGCAGCCCGGGAGGGCACGGCTACACCTTC.

This chain links TRBV2 with TRBJ2-7, with 7 nucleotides matching TRBD1. This CDR3 has 16 amino acids. V gave up 1 base and J gave up 4 bases; unmatched junction bases: 10. Germline V gives CDR1 SNHLY, CDR2 FYNNEI. In DNA, the CDR3 is TGTGCCAGCAGTGAAGTCTGGACAGGAACTCGTTACGAGCAGTACTTC. Protein product: CASSEVWTGTRYEQYF.

The rearrangement links TRBV2 to TRBJ1-2; D may be TRBD1 (5 bases). Germline V lookup: CDR1 SNHLY, CDR2 FYNNEI. Between the trimmed V and J ends, which lost 1 base and 4 bases, there was a span of 13 bases. The CDR3 has 15 residues. CDR3 DNA sequence: TGTGCCAGCAGTGAAGAGGGGCGGGGGAGCTATGGCTACACCTTC. Translation gives CASSEEGRGSYGYTF.

The gene calls are TRBV7-9 and TRBJ2-7; 7 positions agree with TRBD2. J gave up 2 bases and V 7 bases, and 23 bases lay outside the gene matches. Germline V gene data show CDR1 as SEHNR and CDR2 as FQNEAQ (reference sequence). This CDR3 region has 19 residues. CDR3 amino acids: CASKPLEGGPSLGAYEQYF. CDR3 nucleotide sequence: TGTGCCAGCAAACCCCTAGAGGGAGGGCCAAGTCTCGGGGCCTACGAGCAGTACTTC.

The table lists this clone with a count of one. The V call is TRBV25-1, the J call TRBJ2-5; the match to TRBD1 covers 8 bases. The V gene's germline CDR1 is MGHDK and CDR2 SYGVNS. There are 15 residues in the CDR3. V shed 3 bases and J 6 bases; nucleotides not matched to a gene: 9. The CDR3 reads CASSDPSTGAKTQYF. Written as DNA, the CDR3 is TGTGCCAGCAGTGACCCCTCGACAGGGGCGAAGACCCAGTACTTC.

Notes on this clone: One end of the junction fails to match germline, which may point to a read error. This rearrangement joins TRBV19 to TRBJ2-7; 7 nucleotides align to TRBD1. This CDR3 has 13 residues. Germline CDR1 and CDR2: LNHDA and SQIVND (reference sequence). In DNA, the CDR3 is TGTGCCAGTAGTATTCGACAGGGTAACGAGCGGTACTTC. Its translation is CASSIRQGNERYF.

There are many counts of this clone. The chain uses TRBV5-6 and TRBJ2-3; 7 bases match TRBD2. The CDR3 is 16 residues long. Germline CDR1 SGHDT, CDR2 YYEEEE. The V segment lost 0 bases and the J segment 5 bases; nucleotides outside the gene matches: 9. In DNA form, the CDR3 reads TGTGCCAGCAGCTTGGCAGTTCTAGCGGAACGAGATACGCAGTATTTT. This codes for CASSLAVLAERDTQYF. The full variable domain, rest sourced from reference TRBV5-6 and TRBJ2-3, is DAGVTQSPTHLIKTRGQQVTLRCSPKSGHDTVSWYQQALGQGPQFIFQYYEEEERQRGNFPDRFSGHQFPNYSSELNVNALLLGDSALYLCASSLAVLAERDTQYFGPGTRLTVL.

This chain links TRBV6-6 with TRBJ2-2, with 8 nucleotides matching TRBD2. J was trimmed by 4 bases and V by 7 bases; bases with no gene match: 11. The CDR3 loop spans 16 amino acids. The germline gives CDR1 MNHNY, CDR2 SVGAGI (reference sequence). The chain's CDR3 is CASKPPGLAGTGELFF. The CDR3, as DNA: TGTGCCAGCAAACCCCCTGGTCTAGCGGGCACCGGGGAGCTGTTTTTT.

The V and J genes are TRBV6-5 and TRBJ1-6, with 7 bases identical to TRBD1. This CDR3 contains 15 residues. Trimming at V came to 2 bases and at J to 6 bases, leaving 4 bases not matched to a gene. Germline-derived CDR1 and CDR2 are MNHEY and SVGAGI. Here the CDR3 reads CASSYGGQVNSPLHF. In DNA, the CDR3 is TGTGCCAGCAGTTACGGAGGACAGGTTAATTCACCCCTCCACTTT.

This clone has only one observation. The J gene is TRBJ2-3, the V gene TRBV24-1; 11 bases line up with TRBD2. Germline V gene lookup returns CDR1 KGHDR and CDR2 SFDVKD. The trim removed 4 bases at V and 3 bases at J, leaving 11 bases unmatched. The CDR3 sequence is 18 residues long. The chain's CDR3 is CATSELLGTSGSTDTQYF. CDR3 DNA sequence: TGTGCCACCAGTGAGTTATTGGGCACTAGCGGGAGTACAGATACGCAGTATTTT.

The chain links TRBV4-2 to TRBJ2-1, with 8 bases matching TRBD2. Trimming at V came to 4 bases and at J to 2 bases, leaving 4 bases not matched to a gene. In germline, CDR1 is LGHNA, CDR2 YNFKEQ. The CDR3 loop spans 15 amino acids. The CDR3 sequence: CASSRAGGTYNEQFF. Written as DNA, the CDR3 is TGTGCCAGCAGCCGGGCGGGAGGTACCTACAATGAGCAGTTCTTC.

The sample holds a few counts of this clone. This chain links TRBV5-4 with TRBJ2-3, with 8 positions matching TRBD2. CDR3 length: 14 amino acids. With 4 bases clipped from V and 0 bases from J, the junction kept 1 base outside the gene matches. Germline values: CDR1 SGHNT, CDR2 YYREEE (reference sequence). This chain's CDR3 is CASSASGSTDTQYF. DNA for the CDR3: TGTGCCAGCAGCGCTAGCGGGAGCACAGATACGCAGTATTTT.

The V and J genes are TRBV5-1 and TRBJ2-1, with TRBD2 matching over 7 bases. Germline V gene sequence: CDR1 SGHRS, CDR2 YFSETQ. V was pared by 4 bases and J by 5 bases, with 12 bases of the junction left unmatched. The length of the CDR3 is 16 residues. DNA for the CDR3: TGCGCCAGCAGCCGTGGTGTAGCGGGTAGGGACAATGAGCAGTTCTTC. Protein: CASSRGVAGRDNEQFF.

The chain links TRBV18 to TRBJ2-3; 7 bases map to TRBD1. V gave up 0 bases and J gave up 2 bases; unmatched junction bases: 5. Germline assignment: CDR1 KGHSH and CDR2 LQKENI. The CDR3 has 16 residues. The CDR3 reads CASSPPGTANTDTQYF. As DNA, the CDR3 is TGTGCCAGCTCACCACCCGGGACAGCCAACACAGATACGCAGTATTTT.

Only a few counts were recorded for this clone. Here the CDR3 DNA reads TGTGCCAGCAGTCCGCCGGGACTAGCTTCCTACGAGCAGTACTTC. This sequence encodes CASSPPGLASYEQYF. This chain links TRBV6-5 with TRBJ2-7; the match to TRBD2 covers 9 bases. The CDR3 sequence is 15 residues long. V lost 5 bases, J lost 1 base, and 6 bases stayed unmatched. Germline CDR1 and CDR2: MNHEY and SVGAGI.

The chain is built from TRBV18 and TRBJ2-1; perhaps TRBD1 as D (6 bases). The CDR3 has 16 amino acids. Germline assignment: CDR1 KGHSH and CDR2 LQKENI. V lost 0 bases, J lost 1 base, and 10 bases lay in between. In DNA, the CDR3 is TGTGCCAGCTCACCACCGAGGGGGAGTTCCTACAATGAGCAGTTCTTC. Translating gives CASSPPRGSSYNEQFF.